This entry concerns a single TCR beta chain. Study members were between roughly 18 and 89 years old and lived in over 20 US regions. Symptom resolution, clearance, or two negative PCRs marked donors in Cohort 3 as recovered. These data originate in a study of blood T cell repertoires in COVID-19. The CDR3 sequence is 11 residues long. Trimming removed 0 bases at V and 5 bases at J, with 3 bases between. The germline V gene encodes CDR1 SGDLS and CDR2 YYNGEE. In the authors' methods: Amplifying reference gene primers gave estimates of nucleated cell counts. Profiled with immunoSEQ multiplex PCR; TCRdb holds only in-frame clones, not every one. The DNA was the basis for D and trimming; V, J and clone size are from that table. The repertoire holds 150,000 or so clones, 75% to 85% seen once, with 3% to 3.5% in the top ten.

The TCR sequence derives from a woman in her sixties or seventies who had recovered from COVID-19. V gene TRBV9 combines with J gene TRBJ2-7, with D hard to call. Source material: PBMCs or T cells enriched from blood (not recorded which). In DNA, the CDR3 is TGTGCCAGCAGCGTAGCCGACGAGCAGTACTTC. This codes for CASSVADEQYF. Variable domain in full (rest from reference TRBV9 and TRBJ2-7): DSGVTQTPKHLITATGQRVTLRCSPRSGDLSVYWYQQSLDQGLQFLIQYYNGEERAKGNILERFSAQQFPDLHSELNLSSLELGDSALYFCASSVADEQYFGPGTRLTVT.